The clone carrying this T cell receptor beta chain was counted between two and nine times. As yet, its antigen is unknown. The total RNA was obtained from whole blood that was not fractionated. These data belong to a study of human T cells and chemical hapten exposure. Study in general: How much TCR each sample yielded varied, mostly because pooled library volumes differed slightly. Study-level points and caveats: Unchanged with DPC sensitization were TCRs above 1 in 1000 frequency.

Individual cDNA molecules had unique molecular identifiers attached to them by the library. Per the authors' pipeline: Samples ranged from roughly 20,000 to 750,000 TCRs, with a median of 95,638. Each CDR3 protein is one row after TCRdb ran MiXCR on the 5' RACE reads. The V and J calls here are based on TCRdb, not the publication. The sample includes about 81,000 distinct CDR3 sequences, approximately 16% seen only once; the top ten take approximately 6.2%. The CDR3 loop spans 11 amino acids. The TCR was taken from a female donor in good health. The chain is built from TRBV21-1 and TRBJ2-4; the table's D call, TRBD2, was not checked against the DNA. TRBV21-1 is reported as a pseudogene. CDR3 loop: CASNPGLHPYF. The CDR3, as DNA: TGTGCCAGCAACCCAGGCCTCCATCCGTACTTC.